These 2 T cell receptor beta chains came from one sample sequenced in a study of blood T cell repertoires in COVID-19. Here immunoSEQ multiplex PCR was the method, and the copy in TCRdb shows in-frame clones only, minus some. Altogether roughly 14,000 clones are present, 80% to 90% being singletons, with the ten largest covering 24%. Material: peripheral blood. The receptors stem from a woman between 55 and 75 years old with acute or convalescent COVID-19.

This chain connects TRBV4-3 to TRBJ1-2; D unclear. Germline loops: CDR1 LGHNA, CDR2 YSLEER. CDR3 length: 15 amino acids. Trimming took 1 base from V and 4 from J, leaving 13 bases between them. The CDR3 loop reads CASSQVVLESYGYTF. The CDR3 DNA is TGCGCCAGCAGCCAAGTTGTCTTGGAGAGCTATGGCTACACCTTC.

The chain uses TRBV7-3 and TRBJ2-3; perhaps TRBD2 as D (6 bases). The V end was cut by 5 bases, the J end by 2 bases, with 14 bases between. Germline CDR1 is SGHTA and CDR2 is FQGTGA. This CDR3 comprises 15 residues. CDR3 in amino acids: CASSIGGGITDTQYF. In DNA, the CDR3 is TGTGCCAGCAGCATCGGGGGAGGCATCACAGATACGCAGTATTTT.